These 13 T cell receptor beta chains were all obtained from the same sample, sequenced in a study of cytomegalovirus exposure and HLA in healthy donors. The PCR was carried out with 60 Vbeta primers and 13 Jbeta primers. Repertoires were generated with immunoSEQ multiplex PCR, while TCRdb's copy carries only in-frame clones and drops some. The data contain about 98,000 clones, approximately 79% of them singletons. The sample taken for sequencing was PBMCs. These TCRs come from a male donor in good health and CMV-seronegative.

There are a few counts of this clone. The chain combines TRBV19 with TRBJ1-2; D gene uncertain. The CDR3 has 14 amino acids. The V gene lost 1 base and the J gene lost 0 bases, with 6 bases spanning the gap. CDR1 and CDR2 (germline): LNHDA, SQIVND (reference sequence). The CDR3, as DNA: TGTGCCAGTAGTATAGGACTCTCTAACTATGGCTACACCTTC. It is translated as CASSIGLSNYGYTF.

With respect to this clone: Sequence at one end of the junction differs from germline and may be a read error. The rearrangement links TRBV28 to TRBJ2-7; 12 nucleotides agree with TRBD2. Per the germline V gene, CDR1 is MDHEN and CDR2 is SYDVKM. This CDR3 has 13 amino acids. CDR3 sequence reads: CACRLAGVYEQYF. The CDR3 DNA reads TGTGCCTGCAGACTAGCGGGAGTGTATGAGCAGTACTTC.

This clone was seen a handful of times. CDR3 region: CATSNGGLRTGFINEQFF. CDR3 in DNA: TGTGCCACCAGCAATGGGGGCCTGAGAACAGGGTTTATCAATGAGCAGTTCTTC. The chain couples TRBV15 to TRBJ2-1, with a possible D match to TRBD1 (6 bases). V was trimmed by 4 bases and J by 6 bases, leaving 25 bases between them. Germline V gene lookup returns CDR1 LNHNV and CDR2 YYDKDF (reference sequence). This CDR3 contains 18 residues.

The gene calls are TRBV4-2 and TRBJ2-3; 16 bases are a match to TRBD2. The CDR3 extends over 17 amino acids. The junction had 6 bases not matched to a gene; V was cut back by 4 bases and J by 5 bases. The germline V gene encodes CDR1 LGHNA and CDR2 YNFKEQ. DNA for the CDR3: TGTGCCAGCAGCCTGGGACTAGCGGGAGGGTCAGAAGATACGCAGTATTTT. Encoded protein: CASSLGLAGGSEDTQYF.

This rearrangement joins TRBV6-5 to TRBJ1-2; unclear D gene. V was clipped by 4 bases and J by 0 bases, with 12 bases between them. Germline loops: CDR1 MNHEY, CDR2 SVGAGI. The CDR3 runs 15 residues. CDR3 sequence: CASSSQRGSNYGYTF. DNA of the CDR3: TGTGCCAGCAGTTCCCAGCGGGGTTCTAACTATGGCTACACCTTC.

DNA of the CDR3: TGTGCCGGGGGGGGCACGGGAGCTTACGAGCAGTACTTC. This gives the protein CAGGGTGAYEQYF. V usage is TRBV28 and J usage is TRBJ2-5; D may be TRBD2 (7 bases). The J call may be faulty, since TRBJ2-7 better matches the DNA end. The CDR3 extends over 13 amino acids. CDR1 MDHEN and CDR2 SYDVKM come from the germline V gene.

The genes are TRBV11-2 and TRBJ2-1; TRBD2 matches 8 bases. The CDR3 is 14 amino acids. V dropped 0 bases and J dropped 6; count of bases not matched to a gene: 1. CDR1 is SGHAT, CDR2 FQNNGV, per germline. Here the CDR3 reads CASSLDSGINEQFF. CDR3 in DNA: TGTGCCAGCAGCTTAGATAGCGGGATCAATGAGCAGTTCTTC.

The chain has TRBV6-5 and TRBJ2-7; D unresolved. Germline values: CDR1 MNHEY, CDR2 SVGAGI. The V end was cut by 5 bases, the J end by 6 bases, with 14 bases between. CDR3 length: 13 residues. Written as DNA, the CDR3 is TGTGCCAGCAGTCGCCCTGGTCTAGGCGAGCAGTACTTC. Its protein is CASSRPGLGEQYF.

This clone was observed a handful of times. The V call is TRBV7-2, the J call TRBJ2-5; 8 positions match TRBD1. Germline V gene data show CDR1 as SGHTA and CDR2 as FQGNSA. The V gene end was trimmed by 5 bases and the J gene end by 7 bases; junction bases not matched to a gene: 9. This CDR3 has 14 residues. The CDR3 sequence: CASSRPGQVMTQYF. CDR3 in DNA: TGTGCCAGCAGCAGACCGGGACAGGTTATGACCCAGTACTTC.

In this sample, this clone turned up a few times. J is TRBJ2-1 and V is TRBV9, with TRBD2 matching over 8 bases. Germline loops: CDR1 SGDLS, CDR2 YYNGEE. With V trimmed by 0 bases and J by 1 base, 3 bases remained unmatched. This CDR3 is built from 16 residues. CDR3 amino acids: CASSVEGGGSYNEQFF. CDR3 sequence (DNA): TGTGCCAGCAGCGTAGAGGGCGGGGGGTCCTACAATGAGCAGTTCTTC.

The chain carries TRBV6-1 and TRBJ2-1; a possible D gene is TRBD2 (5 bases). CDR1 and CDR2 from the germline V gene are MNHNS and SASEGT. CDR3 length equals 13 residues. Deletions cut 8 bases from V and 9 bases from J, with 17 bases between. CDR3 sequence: CASGGLLAVEQFF. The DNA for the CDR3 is TGTGCCAGCGGAGGCCTGTTGGCGGTTGAGCAGTTCTTC.

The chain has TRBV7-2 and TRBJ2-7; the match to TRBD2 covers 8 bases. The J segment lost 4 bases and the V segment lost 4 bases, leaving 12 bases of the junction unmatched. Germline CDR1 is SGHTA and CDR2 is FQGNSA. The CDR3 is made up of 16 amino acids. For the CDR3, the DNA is TGTGCCAGCAGCTCCCCTAGAACTAGCGGACTTTACGAGCAGTACTTC. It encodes CASSSPRTSGLYEQYF.

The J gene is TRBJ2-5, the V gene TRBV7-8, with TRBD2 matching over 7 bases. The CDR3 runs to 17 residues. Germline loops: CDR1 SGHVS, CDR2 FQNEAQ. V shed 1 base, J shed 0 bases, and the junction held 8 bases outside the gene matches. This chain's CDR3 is CASSLGGGSLNQETQYF. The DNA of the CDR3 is TGTGCCAGCAGCTTAGGAGGCGGGAGCCTAAACCAAGAGACCCAGTACTTC.